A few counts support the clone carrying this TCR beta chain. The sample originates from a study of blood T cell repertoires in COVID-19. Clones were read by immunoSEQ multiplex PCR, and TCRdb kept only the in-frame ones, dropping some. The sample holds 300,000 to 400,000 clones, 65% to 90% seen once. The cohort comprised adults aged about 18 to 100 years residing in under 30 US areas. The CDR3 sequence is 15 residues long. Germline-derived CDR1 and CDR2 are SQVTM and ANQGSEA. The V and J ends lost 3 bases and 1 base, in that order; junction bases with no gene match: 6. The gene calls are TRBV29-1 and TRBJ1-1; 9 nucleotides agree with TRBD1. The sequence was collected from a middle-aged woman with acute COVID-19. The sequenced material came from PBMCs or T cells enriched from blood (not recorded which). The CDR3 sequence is CSVDVGTGWNTEAFF. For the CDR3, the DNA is TGCAGCGTTGACGTAGGGACAGGGTGGAACACTGAAGCTTTCTTT.